This T cell receptor beta chain was sequenced in a study of T cells in Graves' hyperthyroidism and ophthalmopathy. The source material, RNA transcripts, was used to amplify TCR beta CDR3 regions. The HTBI primer set drove a first-round RT-PCR of the TCR CDR3. TCRdb processed the multiplex PCR reads anew with MiXCR; each CDR3 protein has one entry. The data contain hundreds of thousands of distinct CDR3 sequences, approximately 40% of them singletons. For Graves' hyperthyroidism to be stable, ophthalmopathy could not progress within 18 months. Each patient was aged 18 to 65 and had newly diagnosed hyperthyroidism of under 2 months' duration. PBMCs were derived from under 13 ml fresh peripheral blood. Germline CDR1 is MNHNY and CDR2 is SVGAGI (reference sequence). Trimming removed 4 bases from V and 2 bases from J; junction bases left unmatched: 4. This CDR3 has 14 residues. Study-level findings and limits: Among thyroid clonotypes expanded above 0.001, most also appeared in blood.

As to this clonotype: Its antigen is as yet unknown.

The chain has TRBV6-6 and TRBJ2-7, with 8 bases matching TRBD1. Input material: blood. The TCR originated in a man aged 18 to 35 with Graves' hyperthyroidism. CDR3 amino acids: CASSFLQGAYEQYF. The CDR3 nucleotides are TGTGCCAGCAGTTTCTTACAGGGGGCCTACGAGCAGTACTTC.